The rows below give T cell receptor beta chains drawn from one sample of a study of T cells in Graves' hyperthyroidism and ophthalmopathy. TCRdb re-called the multiplex PCR reads with MiXCR, one entry per CDR3 protein. The table records over 500,000 distinct CDR3 sequences, roughly a sixth of them present only once. Sequencing input: blood. The receptors were gathered from a woman in her twenties or thirties with Graves' ophthalmopathy. Both conserved end residues are part of each CDR3. A D gene is named only where the DNA matches it firmly. Clone size is not always given. Where it is, it says once, few, many or a class for expanded clones.

j_call d_call v_call clone_size cdr3_nt cdr3_aa
TRBJ1-1 - TRBV3-2 few TGTGCCAGCAGCCCCAAGACAGGGAGCCCTGAAGCTTTCTTT CASSPKTGSPEAFF
TRBJ2-1 TRBD2 TRBV15 few TGTGCCACCAGCAGGAGCCCCTTTGCGGGAGATGAGCAGTTCTTC CATSRSPFAGDEQFF
TRBJ1-1 - TRBV10-3 many TGTGCCATCAGGGGCGGCGTGAACACTGAAGCTTTCTTT CAIRGGVNTEAFF
TRBJ2-7 - TRBV5-4 - TGTGCCAGCAGCCAAAAGTCAGGTGTCCGGGACGAGCAGTACTTC CASSQKSGVRDEQYF
TRBJ1-5 TRBD1 TRBV18 many TGTGCCAGCTCCCGAAAGACAGGGCCCAATCAGCCCCAGCATTTT CASSRKTGPNQPQHF
TRBJ1-2 - TRBV27 many TGTGCCAGCACCCTCTCTGCAGGGAGTGGATATGGCTACACCTTC CASTLSAGSGYGYTF
TRBJ1-1 - TRBV19 - TGTGCCAGTAGTACCGCCCAGAACACTGAAGCTTTCTTT CASSTAQNTEAFF
TRBJ2-1 TRBD2 TRBV20-1 few TGCAGTGCTAGGTCGGGACTAGCGGATTCCAATGAGCAGTTCTTC CSARSGLADSNEQFF
TRBJ1-3 - TRBV15 - TGTGCCACCAGCAGAGCCCCGTGGGCAGGCCGGCTTGGAAACACCATATATTTT CATSRAPWAGRLGNTIYF
TRBJ2-1 TRBD2 TRBV20-1 few TGCAGTGCTAGAGAAAAGCGGGAGGGCCTCACTAGTTTCGGTGAGCAGTTCTTC CSAREKREGLTSFGEQFF
TRBJ2-3 TRBD2 TRBV2 many TGTGCCAGCAGGTTTGGCGGGAGTGCAGATACGCAGTATTTT CASRFGGSADTQYF
TRBJ2-4 TRBD1 TRBV10-1 - TGCGCCAGCAGACGAGACAGGGTGACCAAAAACATTCAGTACTTC CASRRDRVTKNIQYF
TRBJ2-6 - TRBV30 - TGTGCCTGGAGTGTGGGCATCTCTGGGGCCAACGTCCTGACTTTC CAWSVGISGANVLTF
TRBJ1-3 - TRBV6-1 few TGTGCCAGCAGCTACAGACAGAGTCGTGGAAACACCATATATTTT CASSYRQSRGNTIYF
TRBJ2-5 - TRBV28 many TGTGCCAGCAGTGTGGGCAGGGAAGAGACCCAGTACTTC CASSVGREETQYF
TRBJ2-2 - TRBV12-5 few TGTGCTAGTGGCCTTACTGGCACCGGGGAGCTGTTTTTT CASGLTGTGELFF
TRBJ2-4 TRBD2 TRBV6-1 - TGTGCCAGCAGTTTAGCGGGAGAATCCATTCAGTACTTC CASSLAGESIQYF
TRBJ1-2 TRBD1 TRBV5-1 many TGCGCCAGCAGCGAACAGGGGTATGGCTACACCTTC CASSEQGYGYTF
TRBJ2-1 TRBD2 TRBV11-3 few TGTGCCAGCAGCTTAGAGCGGGGGGGGGGGACTTACAATGAGCAGTTCTTC CASSLERGGGTYNEQFF
TRBJ1-1 - TRBV15 many TGTGCCACCAGGGGGGCGGGGGTAGGCACTGAAGCTTTCTTT CATRGAGVGTEAFF
TRBJ2-3 TRBD1 TRBV12-3/TRBV12-4 - TGTGCCAGCAGAGGACAGGGGGTAGGCACAGATACGCAGTATTTT CASRGQGVGTDTQYF
TRBJ1-2 - TRBV28 many TGTGCCAGCAGTTCGGGGGCAGTGGGTGGCTACACCTTC CASSSGAVGGYTF
TRBJ2-3 - TRBV12-3/TRBV12-4 many TGTGCCAGCAGAGCTACAGGCCGAGATACGCAGTATTTT CASRATGRDTQYF
TRBJ2-2 TRBD2 TRBV2 - TGTGCCAGCAGTGAAGGGGAGGTTAGCGGGAGTATGGGCCCGGGGGAGCTGTTTTTT CASSEGEVSGSMGPGELFF
TRBJ2-3 - TRBV20-1 many TGCAGTGCTAGCGACCCCCAACTAGCAGATACGCAGTATTTT CSASDPQLADTQYF
TRBJ1-1 - TRBV7-9 few TGTGCCAGCAGCTCCCCCCCCGGGGGCCACCTGGACGGCACTGAAGCTTTCTTT CASSSPPGGHLDGTEAFF
TRBJ1-2 - TRBV3-1 many TGTGCCAGCAGCCCAAGTACGGGGGCTAACTATGGCTACACCTTC CASSPSTGANYGYTF
TRBJ1-5 TRBD1 TRBV27 many TGTGCCAGCAGTGGCAGGGGGAATCAGCCCCAGCATTTT CASSGRGNQPQHF
TRBJ2-7 - TRBV5-1 many TGCGCCAGCAGCTTGGAGGGGTTCAACGAGCAGTACTTC CASSLEGFNEQYF
TRBJ2-1 TRBD1 TRBV7-3 few TGTGCCAGCAGCTTAAGGACAGGCGTCAGCTCCTACAATGAGCAGTTCTTC CASSLRTGVSSYNEQFF
TRBJ2-7 - TRBV18 - TGTGCCAGCTCAGAACAACAGGAGAACGAGCAGTACTTC CASSEQQENEQYF
TRBJ1-5 - TRBV20-1 many TGCAGTGCTAGAGATCGCGGCCGTCGTGGGCAGCCCCAGCATTTT CSARDRGRRGQPQHF
TRBJ2-3 TRBD2 TRBV20-1 many TGCAGTGGACCCGTAGCGGGAGCCGGTCCAGATACGCAGTATTTT CSGPVAGAGPDTQYF
TRBJ2-1 - TRBV13 few TGTGCCAGCAGCCCGGACCTTCGGTCAAATGGGCAGTTCTTC CASSPDLRSNGQFF
TRBJ2-5 TRBD2 TRBV12-3/TRBV12-4 many TGTGCCAGCAGTTTAGCTAGCGGGAGGGGAGAGACCCAGTACTTC CASSLASGRGETQYF
TRBJ2-1 - TRBV14 few TGTGCCAGCAGCCACCTTTACAATGAGCAGTTCTTC CASSHLYNEQFF
TRBJ1-6 - TRBV28 many TGTGCCAGCCCTAGCTCCTATAATTCACCCCTCCACTTT CASPSSYNSPLHF
TRBJ2-2 TRBD1 TRBV6-1 few TGTGCCAGCAGGGAGACAGGGGGATTCAGACGGACCGGGGAGCTGTTTTTT CASRETGGFRRTGELFF
TRBJ2-7 TRBD1 TRBV5-1 many TGCGCCAGCAGCTGGGACAGCTACGAGCAGTACTTC CASSWDSYEQYF
TRBJ2-1 TRBD2 TRBV9 few TGTGCCAGCAGCGTCCGAATAGCGGGAGGGCCATTTCATGAGCAGTTCTTC CASSVRIAGGPFHEQFF
TRBJ1-6 TRBD1 TRBV11-2 many TGTGCCAGCAGCCACGACAGGGTCTCCTATAATTCACCCCTCCACTTT CASSHDRVSYNSPLHF
TRBJ1-4 TRBD1 TRBV6-2/TRBV6-3 - TGTGCCAGCCTTCCCGGGACAGGCTACGAAAAACTGTTTTTT CASLPGTGYEKLFF
TRBJ1-2 - TRBV7-8 many TGTGCCAGCAGCAAAAGGGGGGACTATGGCTACACCTTC CASSKRGDYGYTF
TRBJ2-4 TRBD1 TRBV6-2/TRBV6-3 - TGTGCCAGCAGTTACTACGGCAGGGGGCGTTGGGACATTCAGTACTTC CASSYYGRGRWDIQYF
TRBJ1-6 TRBD1 TRBV28 - TGTGCCAGCAGTTTAGGTTCAGGGGGAAACTCACCCCCCCACTTT CASSLGSGGNSPPHF
TRBJ2-1 - TRBV29-1 - TGCAGCGTTGGACGTCCCACTAATGAGCAGTTCTTC CSVGRPTNEQFF